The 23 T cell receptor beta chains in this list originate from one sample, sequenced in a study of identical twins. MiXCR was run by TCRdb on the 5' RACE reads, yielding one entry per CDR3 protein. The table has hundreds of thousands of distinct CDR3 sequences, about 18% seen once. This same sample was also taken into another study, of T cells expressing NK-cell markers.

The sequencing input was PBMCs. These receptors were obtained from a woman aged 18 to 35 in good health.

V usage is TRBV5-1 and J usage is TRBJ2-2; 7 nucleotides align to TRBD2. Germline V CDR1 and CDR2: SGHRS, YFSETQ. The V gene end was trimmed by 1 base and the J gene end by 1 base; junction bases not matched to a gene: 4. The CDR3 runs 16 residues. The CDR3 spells CASSLWASGNTGELFF. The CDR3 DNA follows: TGCGCCAGCAGCTTGTGGGCTAGCGGGAACACCGGGGAGCTGTTTTTT. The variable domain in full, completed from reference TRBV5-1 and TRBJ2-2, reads KAGVTQTPRYLIKTRGQQVTLSCSPISGHRSVSWYQQTPGQGLQFLFEYFSETQRNKGNFPGRFSGRQFSNSRSEMNVSTLELGDSALYLCASSLWASGNTGELFFGEGSRLTVL.

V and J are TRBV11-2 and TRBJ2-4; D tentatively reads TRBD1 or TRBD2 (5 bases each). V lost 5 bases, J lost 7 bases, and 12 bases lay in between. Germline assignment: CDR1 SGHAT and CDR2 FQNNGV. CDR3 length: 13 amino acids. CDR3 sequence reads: CASSRDPSNIQYF. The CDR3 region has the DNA TGTGCCAGCAGCCGGGACCCTTCGAACATTCAGTACTTC.

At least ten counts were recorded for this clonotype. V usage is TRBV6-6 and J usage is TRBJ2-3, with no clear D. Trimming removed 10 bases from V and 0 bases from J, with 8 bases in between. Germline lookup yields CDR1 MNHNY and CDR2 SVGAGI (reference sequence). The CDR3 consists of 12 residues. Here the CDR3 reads CAIAGSTDTQYF. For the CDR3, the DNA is TGTGCCATTGCCGGGAGCACAGATACGCAGTATTTT.

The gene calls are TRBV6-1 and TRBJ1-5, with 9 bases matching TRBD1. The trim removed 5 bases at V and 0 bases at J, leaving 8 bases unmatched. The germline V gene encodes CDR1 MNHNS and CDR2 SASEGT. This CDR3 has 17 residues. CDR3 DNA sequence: TGTGCCAGCAGTCCGCCGGGACAGGGTATTAGCAATCAGCCCCAGCATTTT. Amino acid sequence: CASSPPGQGISNQPQHF.

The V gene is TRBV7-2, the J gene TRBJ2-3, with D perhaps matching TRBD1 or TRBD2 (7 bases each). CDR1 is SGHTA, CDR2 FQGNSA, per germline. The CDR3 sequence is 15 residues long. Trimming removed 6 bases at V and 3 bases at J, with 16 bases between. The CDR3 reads CASRLQGRGTDTQYF. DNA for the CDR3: TGTGCCAGCAGACTACAGGGGCGGGGGACAGATACGCAGTATTTT. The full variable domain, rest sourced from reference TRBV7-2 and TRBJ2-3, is GAGVSQSPSNKVTEKGKDVELRCDPISGHTALYWYRQSLGQGLEFLIYFQGNSAPDKSGLPSDRFSAERTGGSVSTLTIQRTQQEDSAVYLCASRLQGRGTDTQYFGPGTRLTVL.

In nucleotides, the CDR3 is TGCGCCAGCAGTCTCTCCTTGGCAGGGGGCGCTGGGACTACCGGGGAGCTGTTTTTT. Amino acid sequence: CASSLSLAGGAGTTGELFF. The genes are TRBV5-1 and TRBJ2-2; 8 nucleotides align to TRBD1. The CDR3 is 19 residues long. Germline trimming cut 5 bases from V and 5 bases from J; bases unmatched to any gene: 20. The germline V gene encodes CDR1 SGHRS and CDR2 YFSETQ.

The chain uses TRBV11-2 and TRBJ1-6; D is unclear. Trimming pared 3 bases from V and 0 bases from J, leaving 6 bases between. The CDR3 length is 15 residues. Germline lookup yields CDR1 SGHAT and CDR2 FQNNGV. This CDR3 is CASSLASSYNSPLHF. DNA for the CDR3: TGTGCCAGCAGCTTGGCGAGCTCCTATAATTCACCCCTCCACTTT.

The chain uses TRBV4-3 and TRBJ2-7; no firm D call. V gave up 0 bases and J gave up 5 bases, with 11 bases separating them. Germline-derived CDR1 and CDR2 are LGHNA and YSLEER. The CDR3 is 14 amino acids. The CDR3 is CASSQDWRKNEQYF. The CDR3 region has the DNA TGCGCCAGCAGCCAAGATTGGCGGAAGAACGAGCAGTACTTC.

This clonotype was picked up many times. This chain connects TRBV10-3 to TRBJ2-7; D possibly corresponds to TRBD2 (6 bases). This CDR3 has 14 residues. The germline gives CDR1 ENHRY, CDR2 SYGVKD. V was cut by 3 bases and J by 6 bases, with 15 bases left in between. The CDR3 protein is CAISDGKGRPEQYF. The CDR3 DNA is TGTGCCATCAGTGATGGAAAGGGGAGGCCCGAGCAGTACTTC.

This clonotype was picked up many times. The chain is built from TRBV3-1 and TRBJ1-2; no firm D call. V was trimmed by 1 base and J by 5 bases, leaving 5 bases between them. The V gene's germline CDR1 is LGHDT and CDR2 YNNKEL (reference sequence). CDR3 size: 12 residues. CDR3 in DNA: TGTGCCAGCAGCCAAGCGGGATATGGCTACACCTTC. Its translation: CASSQAGYGYTF.

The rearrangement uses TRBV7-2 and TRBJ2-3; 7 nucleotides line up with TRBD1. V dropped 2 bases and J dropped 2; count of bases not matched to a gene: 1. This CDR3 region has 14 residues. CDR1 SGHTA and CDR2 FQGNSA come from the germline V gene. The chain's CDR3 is CASSLKGATDTQYF. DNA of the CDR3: TGTGCCAGCAGCTTAAAGGGGGCCACAGATACGCAGTATTTT. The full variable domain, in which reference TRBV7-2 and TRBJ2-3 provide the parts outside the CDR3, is GAGVSQSPSNKVTEKGKDVELRCDPISGHTALYWYRQSLGQGLEFLIYFQGNSAPDKSGLPSDRFSAERTGGSVSTLTIQRTQQEDSAVYLCASSLKGATDTQYFGPGTRLTVL.

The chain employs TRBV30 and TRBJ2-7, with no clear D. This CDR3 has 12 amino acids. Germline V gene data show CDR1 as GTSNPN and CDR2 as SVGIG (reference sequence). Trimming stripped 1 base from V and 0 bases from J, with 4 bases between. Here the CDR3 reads CAWSGLSYEQYF. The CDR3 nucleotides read TGTGCCTGGAGTGGACTCTCCTACGAGCAGTACTTC.

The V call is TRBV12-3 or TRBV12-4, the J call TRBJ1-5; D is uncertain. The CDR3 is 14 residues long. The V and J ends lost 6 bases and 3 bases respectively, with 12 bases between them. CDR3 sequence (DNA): TGTGCCAGCAGCGGGATGGGAGCCAATCAGCCCCAGCATTTT. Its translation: CASSGMGANQPQHF.

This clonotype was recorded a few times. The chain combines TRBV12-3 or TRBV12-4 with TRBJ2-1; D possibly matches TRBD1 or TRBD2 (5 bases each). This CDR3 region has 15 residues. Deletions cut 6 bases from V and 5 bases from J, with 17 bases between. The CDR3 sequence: CASSMGREAHNEQFF. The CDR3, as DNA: TGTGCCAGCAGCATGGGACGAGAGGCCCACAATGAGCAGTTCTTC.

The CDR3 DNA is TGTGCCAGTCAGGGTCTGAACTACGAGCAGTACTTC. It codes for CASQGLNYEQYF. The chain carries TRBV12-3 or TRBV12-4 and TRBJ2-7, with D possibly matching TRBD1 (5 bases). This CDR3 has 12 residues. Trimming took 9 bases from V and 3 from J, leaving 12 bases between them.

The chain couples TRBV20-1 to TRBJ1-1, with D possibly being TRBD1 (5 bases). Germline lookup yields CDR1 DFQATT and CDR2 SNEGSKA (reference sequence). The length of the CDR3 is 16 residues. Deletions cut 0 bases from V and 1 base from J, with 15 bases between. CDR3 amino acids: CSARDHRNGANTEAFF. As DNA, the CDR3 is TGCAGTGCTAGAGATCATAGGAATGGGGCGAACACTGAAGCTTTCTTT.

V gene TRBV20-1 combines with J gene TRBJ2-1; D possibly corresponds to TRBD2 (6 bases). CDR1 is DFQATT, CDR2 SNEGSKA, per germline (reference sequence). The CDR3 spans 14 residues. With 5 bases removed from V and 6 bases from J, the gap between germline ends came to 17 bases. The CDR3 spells CSAGRGTMSNEQFF. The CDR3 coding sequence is TGCAGTGCTGGACGCGGGACGATGTCCAATGAGCAGTTCTTC.

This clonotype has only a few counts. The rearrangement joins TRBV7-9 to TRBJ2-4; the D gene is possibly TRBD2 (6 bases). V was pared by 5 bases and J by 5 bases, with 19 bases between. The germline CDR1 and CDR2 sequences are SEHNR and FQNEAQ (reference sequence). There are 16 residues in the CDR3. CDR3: CASSRWGTGGENIQYF. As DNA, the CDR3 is TGTGCCAGCAGCCGCTGGGGGACCGGAGGGGAAAACATTCAGTACTTC.

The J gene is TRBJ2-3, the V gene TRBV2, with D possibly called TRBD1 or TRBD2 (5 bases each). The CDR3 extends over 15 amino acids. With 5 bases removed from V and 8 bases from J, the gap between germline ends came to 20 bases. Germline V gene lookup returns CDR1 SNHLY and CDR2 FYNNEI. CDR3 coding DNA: TGTGCCAGCAGTCCAGGGACCCCCATTGAGGGTACGCAGTATTTT. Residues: CASSPGTPIEGTQYF. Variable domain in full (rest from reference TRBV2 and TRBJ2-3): EPEVTQTPSHQVTQMGQEVILRCVPISNHLYFYWYRQILGQKVEFLVSFYNNEISEKSEIFDDQFSVERPDGSNFTLKIRSTKLEDSAMYFCASSPGTPIEGTQYFGPGTRLTVL.

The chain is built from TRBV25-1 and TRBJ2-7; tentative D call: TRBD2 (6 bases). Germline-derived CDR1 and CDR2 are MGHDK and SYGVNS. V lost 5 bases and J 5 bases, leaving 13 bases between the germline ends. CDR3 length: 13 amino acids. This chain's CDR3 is CASSMGGGHEQYF. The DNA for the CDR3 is TGTGCCAGCAGTATGGGAGGAGGTCACGAGCAGTACTTC.

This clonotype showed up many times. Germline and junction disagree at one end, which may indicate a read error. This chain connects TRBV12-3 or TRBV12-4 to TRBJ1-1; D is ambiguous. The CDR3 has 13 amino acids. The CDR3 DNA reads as TGTGCCAGCAGCTTAGGCAGGAACACTGAAGCTTTCTTT. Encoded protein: CASSLGRNTEAFF.

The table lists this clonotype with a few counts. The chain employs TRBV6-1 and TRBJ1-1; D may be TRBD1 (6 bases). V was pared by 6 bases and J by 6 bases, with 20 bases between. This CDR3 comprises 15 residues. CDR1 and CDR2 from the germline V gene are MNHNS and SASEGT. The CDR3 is CASREQGNWMAEAFF. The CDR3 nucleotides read TGTGCCAGCAGAGAACAGGGAAACTGGATGGCTGAAGCTTTCTTT.

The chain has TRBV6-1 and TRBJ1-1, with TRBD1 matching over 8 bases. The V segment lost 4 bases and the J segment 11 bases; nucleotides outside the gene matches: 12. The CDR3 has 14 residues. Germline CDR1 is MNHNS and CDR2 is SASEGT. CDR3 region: CASSVTRTGPGAFF. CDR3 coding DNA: TGTGCCAGCAGTGTTACAAGGACAGGGCCCGGGGCTTTCTTT.